This paragraph reports one T cell receptor beta chain. Its target antigen remains unknown. Base qualities were left out, and no much larger clone turns up one base away. The CDR3, cysteine through phenylalanine, is 15 amino acids long. Here the CDR3 DNA is all that survives: 45 bases in frame from base 1. V drops 0 bases and J drops 5 bases, leaving 13 bases in between. In the germline V gene, CDR1 corresponds to SGHRS and CDR2 to YFSETQ. The sample belongs to a study of patients and donors after allogeneic stem cell transplantation (dated by TCRdb to about 2020). Libraries were prepared through RT-PCR. The data were produced on a NextSeq 550. TCRdb reprocessed the public reads (quality trimming at Q25 with fastp, clone calling with MiXCR) and kept in-frame beta chains. Records with the same CDR3 protein are collapsed into one entry carrying the most frequent genes and DNA. This sample lists some 960,000 distinct CDR3 sequences; over 15% were detected once. The ten top clones hold 5% to 6.5% of the sample.

The sequence links TRBV5-1 to TRBJ2-3, with the D segment identity uncertain. This TCR derives from a human donor who was either an allogeneic HSCT recipient or a stem cell or donor lymphocyte infusion donor (not recorded which). It is not recorded whose cells these are; they may come from a transplant donor. Material for sequencing was blood, either unsorted or a sorted T cell fraction (not recorded which). The sequenced DNA: TGCGCCAGCAGCTTGGTCGGTAGTCGTGGAGATACGCAGTATTTT. It translates as CASSLVGSRGDTQYF.